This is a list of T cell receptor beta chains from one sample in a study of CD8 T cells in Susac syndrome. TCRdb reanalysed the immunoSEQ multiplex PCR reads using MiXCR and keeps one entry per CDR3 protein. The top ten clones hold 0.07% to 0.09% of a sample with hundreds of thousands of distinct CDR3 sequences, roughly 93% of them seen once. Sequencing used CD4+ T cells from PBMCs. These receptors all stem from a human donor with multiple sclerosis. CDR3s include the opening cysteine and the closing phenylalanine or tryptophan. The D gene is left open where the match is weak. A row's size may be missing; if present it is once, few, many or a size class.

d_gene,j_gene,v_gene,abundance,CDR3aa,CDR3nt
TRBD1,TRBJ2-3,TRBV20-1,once,CSAREGTGVTDTQYF,TGCAGTGCTAGAGAGGGGACAGGGGTCACAGATACGCAGTATTTT
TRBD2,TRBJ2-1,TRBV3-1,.,CASSPQGLAGYNEQFF,TGTGCCAGCAGCCCCCAGGGGCTAGCGGGCTACAATGAGCAGTTCTTC
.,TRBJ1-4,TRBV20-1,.,CSARGLTDEKLFF,TGCAGTGCTCGGGGTCTGACGGATGAAAAACTGTTTTTT
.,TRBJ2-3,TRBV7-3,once,CASSLEGRNTQYF,TGTGCCAGCAGCTTAGAAGGACGGAATACGCAGTATTTT
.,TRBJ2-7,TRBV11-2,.,CASSPVNQGRANYEQYF,TGTGCCAGCAGCCCCGTAAACCAGGGTCGTGCGAACTACGAGCAGTACTTC
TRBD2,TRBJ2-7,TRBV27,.,CASSWTSGEVQYF,TGTGCCAGCAGTTGGACTAGCGGGGAAGTGCAGTACTTC
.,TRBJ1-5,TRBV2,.,CATRRAQGVEQPQHF,TGTGCCACCAGAAGGGCGCAGGGCGTCGAACAGCCCCAGCATTTT
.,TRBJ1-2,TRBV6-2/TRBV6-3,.,CASKAPGHRIGYTF,TGTGCCAGCAAAGCCCCGGGACACCGAATTGGCTACACCTTC
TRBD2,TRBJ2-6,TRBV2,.,CASSFLAVSSGANVLTF,TGTGCCAGCAGCTTTCTAGCGGTGTCCTCTGGGGCCAACGTCCTGACTTTC
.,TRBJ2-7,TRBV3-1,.,CASSQNLGYEQYF,TGTGCCAGCAGCCAAAACCTGGGGTACGAGCAGTACTTC
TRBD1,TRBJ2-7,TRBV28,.,CATDRAGGWSSYEQYF,TGTGCCACTGATAGGGCAGGGGGATGGAGCTCCTACGAGCAGTACTTC
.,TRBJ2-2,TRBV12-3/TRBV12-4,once,CASSLAPGELFF,TGTGCCAGCAGTTTAGCCCCGGGGGAGCTGTTTTTT